This T cell receptor beta chain was identified in a study of tumor and adjacent non-tumor tissue in lung cancer. The library came from three nested PCR rounds adapted from ARM-PCR protocols. TCRdb reanalysed the multiplex PCR reads using MiXCR and keeps one entry per CDR3 protein. This table has about 80,000 distinct CDR3 sequences, about two thirds appearing once. From germline, CDR1 is SQVTM and CDR2 ANQGSEA. The CDR3 is 13 amino acids. Whole-study results and caveats: Shorter survival was associated with higher TCR diversity in tumors.

This clonotype was found once. What it recognizes is unknown. No cell sorting was done before RNA was extracted from the tissue. Between August and November 2014, newly diagnosed, chemotherapy-naive lung cancer patients underwent thoracic surgery in China. The chain combines TRBV29-1 with TRBJ2-3; tentatively, D is TRBD1 or TRBD2 (6 bases each). Sequencing used lung tumor tissue. The sequence derives from a woman aged 40 to 50 with non-small cell lung cancer. The CDR3 bases are TGCAATGCTCAGGGGACTAGCACAGATACGCAGTATTTT. Translating gives CNAQGTSTDTQYF.